This TCR beta chain was identified in a study of preoperative IRX-2 immunotherapy in early breast cancer. The CDR3 runs 17 residues. Germline V lookup: CDR1 KGHSH, CDR2 LQKENI. V lost 1 base to trimming and J lost 2 bases; unmatched junction nucleotides: 8. The treatment denotes: preoperative locoregional IRX-2 cytokine immunotherapy. Preoperative locoregional IRX-2 cytokine immunotherapy was tested in the phase Ib source study. Only in-frame clones appear in the TCRdb table, and some are missing; sequencing was by immunoSEQ multiplex PCR. Here the sample spans 25,000 or so clones, 85% to 90% being singletons.

Sequences were derived from tumor tissue, sampled after IRX-2 immunotherapy. This TCR was sampled from a human donor with breast cancer. The chain has TRBV18 and TRBJ1-3; 7 bases fit TRBD1. The CDR3 coding sequence is TGTGCCAGCTCACCACGTAGGGGGCGCTTGGCTGGAAACACCATATATTTT. Its protein product is CASSPRRGRLAGNTIYF.